The entry below describes one T cell receptor (beta chain). Its antigen is as yet unknown. This specimen belongs to a study of shared clonotypes between healthy human individuals. Using immunoSEQ multiplex PCR, the repertoire was profiled, and TCRdb retains in-frame clones only, with some absent. The sample has 2 million to 2.5 million clones; more than 90% are singletons. Study-wide results and caveats: Sharing across four donors was highest in naive CD4 (around 5%) and lowest in memory CD8 (approximately 0.4%).

Germline CDR1 is SEHNR and CDR2 is FQNEAQ (reference sequence). Losses at the gene ends were 5 bases for V and 4 bases for J; bases not matched to a gene: 9. This CDR3 comprises 15 residues. The V gene is TRBV7-9, the J gene TRBJ2-5; 8 bases are shared with TRBD1. This sequence was found in a man between 18 and 35 years old in good health. Sequenced input: naive CD4+ T cells sorted from blood. Described subset: CD45RA+ positively selected. The CDR3 bases are TGTGCCAGCAGCCGACACGGACAGGGAGGAGAGACCCAGTACTTC. Protein sequence: CASSRHGQGGETQYF.